This note documents a single T cell receptor (beta chain) sequence. The antigen remains unidentified. The source of the sample is a study of chemoradiotherapy in HPV16-positive cancers. Across the whole study: Functional T-cell assays on two HPV16-positive patients' cells defined candidate HPV-specific clones and common TCR motifs.

Study-wide findings and caveats: Candidate HPV-specific clones and E7-related TCR motifs grew in tumor during treatment. In HPV16-positive patients, HPV-responsive T-cell expansion tracked better recurrence-free survival. Functional assays defining HPV-specific T cells used only a couple of HPV16-positive patients.

Only in-frame clones appear in the TCRdb table, and some are missing; sequencing was by immunoSEQ multiplex PCR. The sample lists 2,500 to 4,000 clones; roughly 90% were seen once. This receptor was identified in a human donor with HPV-associated anogenital cancer. The sample here was tumor tissue, taken from a patient who underwent chemoradiotherapy.

CDR3 loop: CASSVGLAGRGADTQYF. DNA of the CDR3: TGTGCCAGCAGCGTAGGGCTAGCGGGTAGAGGGGCAGATACGCAGTATTTT. J is TRBJ2-3 and V is TRBV9; 8 bases are a match to TRBD2. Germline assignment: CDR1 SGDLS and CDR2 YYNGEE. Trimming at V came to 0 bases and at J to 4 bases, leaving 10 bases not matched to a gene. The CDR3 is 17 amino acids.